These T cell receptor beta chains were read from a single sample in a study of blood T cells in healthy people across ages. TCRdb re-derived calls from the 5' RACE reads in MiXCR, one entry per CDR3 protein. The table has hundreds of thousands of distinct CDR3 sequences, 29% seen once; the top ten hold around a sixth. Sequenced sample: blood. The receptor source for this set is a woman older than 75 in good health. CDR3s include the opening cysteine and the closing phenylalanine or tryptophan. D genes are given only for firm matches. Only some rows state a clone size, as once, few, many or a class for expanded clones.

>TRBJ2-2|-|TRBD2|TRBV15
CATSTQRGGITGELFF
TGTGCCACCAGCACGCAACGGGGGGGCATAACCGGGGAGCTGTTTTTT
>TRBJ2-6|many|-|TRBV12-3/TRBV12-4
CASIGGYRPSGANVLTF
TGTGCCAGCATCGGGGGATACCGTCCCTCTGGGGCCAACGTCCTGACTTTC
>TRBJ2-3|many|-|TRBV28
CASSLDYVAGTDTQYF
TGTGCCAGCAGTTTAGATTATGTAGCAGGCACAGATACGCAGTATTTT
>TRBJ2-1|many|TRBD2|TRBV7-6
CASSFGLAGVKDEQFF
TGTGCCAGCAGCTTCGGACTAGCGGGGGTTAAGGATGAGCAGTTCTTC
>TRBJ2-3|many|TRBD2|TRBV20-1
CSARGTSGSDTQYF
TGCAGTGCTAGAGGGACTAGCGGTTCAGATACGCAGTATTTT
>TRBJ2-1|many|TRBD2|TRBV20-1
CSAQSGTSGYNEQFF
TGCAGTGCCCAGAGCGGGACTAGCGGTTACAATGAGCAGTTCTTC
>TRBJ2-2|-|-|TRBV12-3/TRBV12-4
CASSLYLTGERFF
TGTGCCAGCAGTTTATATCTCACCGGGGAGCGGTTTTTT
>TRBJ1-2|few|-|TRBV27
CASSYIPSTGGYTF
TGTGCCAGCAGTTACATTCCCTCCACGGGAGGTTACACCTTC
>TRBJ1-1|-|-|TRBV21-1
CASSKGGPNTEAFF
TGTGCCAGCAGCAAGGGGGGGCCCAACACTGAAGCTTTCTTT
>TRBJ2-4|-|-|TRBV3-1
CASSQELGNIQYF
TGTGCCAGCAGCCAAGAATTAGGGAACATTCAGTACTTC
>TRBJ2-5|-|-|TRBV6-5
CASSYGGKGQVGARETQYF
TGTGCCAGCAGTTACGGGGGGAAGGGGCAAGTGGGTGCAAGGGAGACCCAGTACTTC
>TRBJ2-7|-|-|TRBV10-3
CAISVGYEQYF
TGTGCCATCAGTGTTGGCTACGAGCAGTACTTC
>TRBJ2-7|many|-|TRBV7-9
CASSLGSPYEQYF
TGTGCCAGCAGTTTAGGCAGCCCCTACGAGCAGTACTTC
>TRBJ1-1|few|TRBD1|TRBV27
CASSSNRGIMNTEAFF
TGTGCCAGCAGTTCCAACAGGGGGATCATGAACACTGAAGCTTTCTTT
>TRBJ2-7|few|-|TRBV6-5
CASRLGGLPNEQYF
TGTGCCAGCAGACTAGGGGGGCTCCCCAATGAGCAGTACTTC
>TRBJ1-1|-|-|TRBV6-2/TRBV6-3
CASSPPLDRTNTEAFF
TGTGCCAGCAGTCCCCCTCTAGATCGTACTAACACTGAAGCTTTCTTT
>TRBJ2-1|many|TRBD2|TRBV7-2
CASSLRGGPSSYNEQFF
TGTGCCAGCAGCTTACGGGGGGGACCCAGCTCCTACAATGAGCAGTTCTTC
>TRBJ1-6|-|-|TRBV18
CASSPYPRTANSPLHF
TGTGCCAGCTCACCATATCCCAGGACAGCTAATTCACCCCTCCACTTT
>TRBJ2-1|many|-|TRBV6-5
CASSSLQGYNEQFF
TGTGCCAGCAGTTCGCTACAGGGCTACAATGAGCAGTTCTTC
>TRBJ1-4|few|-|TRBV5-1
CASSRDGEEKLFF
TGCGCCAGCAGCCGGGATGGAGAAGAAAAACTGTTTTTT
>TRBJ2-3|few|-|TRBV10-1
CASSDLGRGATQYF
TGCGCCAGCAGTGATTTGGGGAGGGGGGCTACGCAGTATTTT
>TRBJ2-5|many|-|TRBV4-1
CASSQERGQGEYF
TGCGCCAGCAGCCAAGAAAGGGGTCAGGGAGAGTACTTC
>TRBJ1-6|many|TRBD1|TRBV7-2
CASSFRDRRDSPLHF
TGTGCCAGCAGCTTTCGGGACAGGAGAGATTCACCCCTCCACTTT
>TRBJ2-5|once|TRBD1|TRBV5-1
CASSHIDREETQYF
TGCGCCAGCAGCCACATAGACAGGGAAGAGACCCAGTACTTC
>TRBJ1-5|many|TRBD1|TRBV4-2
CASSQEATGSNQPQHF
TGTGCCAGCAGCCAAGAGGCGACAGGGAGCAATCAGCCCCAGCATTTT
>TRBJ2-3|-|-|TRBV6-5
CASSSILADTQYF
TGTGCCAGCAGTTCGATTTTAGCGGATACGCAGTATTTT
>TRBJ1-1|-|-|TRBV6-5
CASSFNTVGTDGGTEAFF
TGTGCCAGCAGTTTCAACACCGTGGGCACCGATGGGGGCACTGAAGCTTTCTTT
>TRBJ2-1|-|TRBD2|TRBV18
CASSPGTSGGPEQFF
TGTGCCAGCTCACCAGGGACTAGCGGGGGGCCTGAGCAGTTCTTC
>TRBJ1-4|-|-|TRBV27
CASSPYRTTNEKLFF
TGTGCCAGCAGTCCGTACAGGACAACTAATGAAAAACTGTTTTTT
>TRBJ2-5|many|-|TRBV3-1
CASSQNLPGLLLGAETQYF
TGTGCCAGCAGCCAAAACCTACCCGGATTGCTATTAGGTGCAGAGACCCAGTACTTC
>TRBJ2-7|-|-|TRBV3-1
CASSQVPGTAGTYEQYF
TGTGCCAGCAGCCAAGTGCCTGGGACGGCAGGAACCTACGAGCAGTACTTC
>TRBJ2-1|few|TRBD2|TRBV7-2
CASSQILAGGYEQFF
TGTGCCAGCAGCCAAATACTAGCGGGGGGCTATGAGCAGTTCTTC
>TRBJ1-1|few|-|TRBV20-1
CSARDARAPSTEAFF
TGCAGTGCTAGAGATGCGCGGGCGCCGAGCACTGAAGCTTTCTTT
>TRBJ1-2|few|-|TRBV7-9
CASSLDSAGHGYTF
TGTGCCAGCAGCTTAGATTCGGCAGGCCATGGCTACACCTTC
>TRBJ1-4|few|-|TRBV20-1
CSARARVTNEKLFF
TGCAGTGCTAGAGCCAGGGTTACTAATGAAAAACTGTTTTTT
>TRBJ2-7|many|TRBD1|TRBV20-1
CSASGTGSAYEQYF
TGCAGTGCTAGTGGGACAGGGTCAGCCTACGAGCAGTACTTC
>TRBJ2-4|many|TRBD1|TRBV7-8
CASILTPGGTKNIQYF
TGTGCCAGCATTCTCACCCCAGGGGGCACAAAAAACATTCAGTACTTC
>TRBJ2-1|many|TRBD2|TRBV20-1
CSATLWGGRLYNEQFF
TGCAGTGCAACCCTTTGGGGGGGTAGATTGTACAATGAGCAGTTCTTC
>TRBJ2-7|few|TRBD2|TRBV6-6
CAVHGLAVYEQYF
TGTGCGGTACATGGACTAGCGGTTTACGAGCAGTACTTC
>TRBJ1-1|few|-|TRBV12-3/TRBV12-4
CASSYFGQGWAFF
TGTGCCAGCAGTTATTTCGGCCAAGGGTGGGCTTTCTTT
>TRBJ2-4|once|-|TRBV19
CASTQTGTKNIQYF
TGTGCCAGTACCCAAACTGGGACCAAAAACATTCAGTACTTC
>TRBJ1-1|many|-|TRBV5-8
CASSNTYTEAFF
TGTGCCAGCAGCAACACCTACACTGAAGCTTTCTTT
>TRBJ2-1|-|TRBD1|TRBV18
CASSPSPTGVNEQFF
TGTGCCAGCTCACCATCGCCGACAGGGGTCAATGAGCAGTTCTTC
>TRBJ2-1|many|-|TRBV6-2/TRBV6-3
CASRKGPAIGEQFF
TGTGCCAGTCGTAAGGGGCCTGCGATTGGTGAGCAGTTCTTC
>TRBJ2-5|many|TRBD2|TRBV28
CASNPTSGVVKTQYF
TGTGCCAGCAACCCGACTAGCGGGGTCGTGAAGACCCAGTACTTC
>TRBJ2-7|-|TRBD2|TRBV28
CASIRAGESYNEQYF
TGTGCCAGCATTAGAGCGGGGGAGTCCTACAATGAGCAGTACTTC
>TRBJ1-4|many|TRBD1|TRBV5-1
CASSLRGQSEKLFF
TGCGCCAGCAGCTTGAGGGGGCAGAGTGAAAAACTGTTTTTT
>TRBJ2-7|many|-|TRBV12-3/TRBV12-4
CARRLSGPSYEQYF
TGTGCCAGGCGGTTATCCGGGCCCTCCTACGAGCAGTACTTC
>TRBJ1-6|few|-|TRBV5-1
CASSRTEGSSSYNSPLHF
TGCGCCAGCTCCAGGACGGAGGGCTCTAGCTCCTATAATTCACCCCTCCACTTT
>TRBJ2-5|few|TRBD2|TRBV5-1
CASSLNRLAGAVLQETQYF
TGCGCCAGCAGCTTGAACAGACTAGCGGGGGCAGTGCTCCAAGAGACCCAGTACTTC
>TRBJ2-5|many|-|TRBV10-3
CAISANGQETQYF
TGTGCCATCAGTGCAAACGGGCAAGAGACCCAGTACTTC
>TRBJ1-6|-|TRBD1|TRBV7-2
CASSLRGQGSVKSPLHF
TGTGCCAGCAGCTTAAGGGGGCAGGGTTCCGTAAAATCACCCCTCCACTTT
>TRBJ1-5|once|-|TRBV6-2/TRBV6-3
CASSPYIGNRPQHF
TGCGCCAGCAGCCCCTACATAGGCAATCGGCCCCAGCATTTT
>TRBJ2-3|many|TRBD2|TRBV10-3
CAISGGATDTQYF
TGTGCCATTAGCGGGGGGGCGACAGATACGCAGTATTTT
>TRBJ1-4|many|-|TRBV20-1
CSAEAYSSTREKLFF
TGCAGTGCTGAGGCTTACAGTTCCACTCGGGAAAAACTGTTTTTT
>TRBJ2-5|many|TRBD2|TRBV20-1
CSAPTSGGTETQYF
TGCAGTGCCCCGACTAGCGGGGGGACTGAGACCCAGTACTTC
>TRBJ2-3|-|-|TRBV12-3/TRBV12-4
CASSSADTEYF
TGTGCCAGCAGTTCAGCGGATACGGAGTATTTT
>TRBJ1-1|-|TRBD1|TRBV5-1
CASSLEAGQGRAAFF
TGCGCCAGCAGCTTGGAGGCCGGACAGGGACGGGCGGCTTTCTTT